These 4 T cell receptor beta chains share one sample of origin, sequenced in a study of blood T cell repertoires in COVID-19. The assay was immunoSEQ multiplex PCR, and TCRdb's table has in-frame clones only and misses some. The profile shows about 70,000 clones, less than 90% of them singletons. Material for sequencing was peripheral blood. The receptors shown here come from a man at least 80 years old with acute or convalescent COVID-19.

CDR3 protein: CAISEPGTGFEQYF. The CDR3 DNA reads as TGTGCCATCAGTGAGCCCGGGACAGGGTTCGAGCAGTACTTC. J is TRBJ2-7 and V is TRBV10-3; 9 nucleotides line up with TRBD1. This CDR3 is built from 14 residues. Trimming took 2 bases from V and 6 from J; bases not matched to a gene: 5. Germline CDR1 is ENHRY and CDR2 is SYGVKD.

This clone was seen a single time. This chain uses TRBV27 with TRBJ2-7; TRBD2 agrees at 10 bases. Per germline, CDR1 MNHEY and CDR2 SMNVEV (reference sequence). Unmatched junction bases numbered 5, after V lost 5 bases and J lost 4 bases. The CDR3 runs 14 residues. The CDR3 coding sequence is TGTGCCAGCAGTCGGCTAGCGGGAGATTACGAGCAGTACTTC. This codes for CASSRLAGDYEQYF.

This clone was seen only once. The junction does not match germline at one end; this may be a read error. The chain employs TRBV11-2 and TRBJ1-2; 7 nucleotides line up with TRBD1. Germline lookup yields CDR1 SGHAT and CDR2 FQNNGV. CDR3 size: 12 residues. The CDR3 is CASSLGAGGVSF. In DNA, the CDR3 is TGTGCCAGCAGCTTAGGGGCAGGGGGTGTCTCCTTC.

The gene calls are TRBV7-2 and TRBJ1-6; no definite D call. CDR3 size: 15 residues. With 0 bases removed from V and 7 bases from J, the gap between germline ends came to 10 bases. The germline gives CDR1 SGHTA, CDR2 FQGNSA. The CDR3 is CASSLAARENSPLHF. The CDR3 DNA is TGTGCCAGCAGCTTAGCGGCACGGGAAAATTCACCCCTCCACTTT.